This T cell receptor beta chain derives from a study of T cell responses to AZD1222 COVID-19 vaccine. Overall study results and limits: White British donors predominated, females outnumbered males, and clonal diversity was possibly underestimated.

Regarding this clone: Its antigen is as yet unknown.

Assay used: immunoSEQ multiplex PCR; TCRdb lists only in-frame clones, some missing. This sample has approximately 80,000 clones, with 90% found just once. Sequenced material: peripheral blood, taken 28 days after the second AZD1222 dose. The receptor's source is an adult who received the AZD1222 COVID-19 vaccine.

The CDR3 reads CASSQDRDSPLHF. CDR3 bases: TGTGCCAGCAGCCAAGACCGGGATTCACCCCTCCACTTT. This chain links TRBV7-3 with TRBJ1-6; D not resolved. Germline V CDR1 and CDR2: SGHTA, FQGTGA. V lost 5 bases, J lost 8 bases, and 10 bases lay in between. This CDR3 comprises 13 residues.